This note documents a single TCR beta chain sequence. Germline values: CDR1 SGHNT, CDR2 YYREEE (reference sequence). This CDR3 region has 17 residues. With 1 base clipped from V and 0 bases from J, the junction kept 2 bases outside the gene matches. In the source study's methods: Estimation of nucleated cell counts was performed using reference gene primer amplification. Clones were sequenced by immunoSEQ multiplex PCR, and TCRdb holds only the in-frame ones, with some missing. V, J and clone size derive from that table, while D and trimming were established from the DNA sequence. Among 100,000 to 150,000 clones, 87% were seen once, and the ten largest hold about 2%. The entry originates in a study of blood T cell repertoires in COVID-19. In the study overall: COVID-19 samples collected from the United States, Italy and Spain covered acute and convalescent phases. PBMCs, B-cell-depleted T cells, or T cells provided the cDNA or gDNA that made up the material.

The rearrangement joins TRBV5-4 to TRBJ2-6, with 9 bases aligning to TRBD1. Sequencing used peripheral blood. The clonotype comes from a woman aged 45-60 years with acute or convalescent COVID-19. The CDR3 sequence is CASSLRQGDSGANVLTF. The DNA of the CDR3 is TGTGCCAGCAGCTTGCGACAGGGGGACTCTGGGGCCAACGTCCTGACTTTC.